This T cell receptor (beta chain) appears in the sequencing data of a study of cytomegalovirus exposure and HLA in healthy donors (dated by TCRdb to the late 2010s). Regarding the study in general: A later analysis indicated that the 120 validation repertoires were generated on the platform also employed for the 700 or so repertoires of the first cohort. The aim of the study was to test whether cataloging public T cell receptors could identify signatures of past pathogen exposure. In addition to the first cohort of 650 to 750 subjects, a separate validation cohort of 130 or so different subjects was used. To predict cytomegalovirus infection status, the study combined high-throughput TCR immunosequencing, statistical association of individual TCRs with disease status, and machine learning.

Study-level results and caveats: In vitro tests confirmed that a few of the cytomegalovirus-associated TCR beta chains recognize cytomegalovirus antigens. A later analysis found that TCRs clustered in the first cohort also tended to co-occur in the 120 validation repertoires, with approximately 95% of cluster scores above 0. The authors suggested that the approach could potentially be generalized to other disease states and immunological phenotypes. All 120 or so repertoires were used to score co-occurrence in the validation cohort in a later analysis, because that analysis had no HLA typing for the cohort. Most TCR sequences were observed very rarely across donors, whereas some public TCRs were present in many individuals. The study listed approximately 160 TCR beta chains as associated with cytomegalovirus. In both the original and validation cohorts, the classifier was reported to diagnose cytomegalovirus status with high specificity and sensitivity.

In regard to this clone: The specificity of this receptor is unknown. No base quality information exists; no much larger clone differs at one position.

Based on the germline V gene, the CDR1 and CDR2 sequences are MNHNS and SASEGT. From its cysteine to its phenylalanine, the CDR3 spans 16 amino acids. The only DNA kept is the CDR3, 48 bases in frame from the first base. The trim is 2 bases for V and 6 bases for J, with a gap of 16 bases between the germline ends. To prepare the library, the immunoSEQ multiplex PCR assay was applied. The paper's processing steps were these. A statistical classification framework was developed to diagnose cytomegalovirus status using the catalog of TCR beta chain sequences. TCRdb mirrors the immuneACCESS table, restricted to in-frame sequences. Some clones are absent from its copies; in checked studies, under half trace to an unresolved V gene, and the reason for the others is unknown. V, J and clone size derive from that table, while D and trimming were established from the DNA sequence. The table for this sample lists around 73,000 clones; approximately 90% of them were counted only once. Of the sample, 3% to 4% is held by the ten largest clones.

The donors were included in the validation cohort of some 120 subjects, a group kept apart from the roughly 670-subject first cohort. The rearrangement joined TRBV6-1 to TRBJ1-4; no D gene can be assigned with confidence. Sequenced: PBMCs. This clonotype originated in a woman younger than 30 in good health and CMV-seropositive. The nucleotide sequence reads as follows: TGTGCCAGCAGTGAAAGTATCGCACAGATTTATGAAAAACTGTTTTTT. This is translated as CASSESIAQIYEKLFF.